This T cell receptor (beta chain) was recorded in a study of Ad26.COV2.S vaccination and SARS-CoV-2 variants. Study-wide results and caveats: In TCR breadth and depth analyses, total T cell responses may have been underestimated. Placebo recipients showed lower spike-specific TCR breadth than vaccinees. Non-spike TCR breadth was similar in vaccine and placebo recipients.

Produced via immunoSEQ multiplex PCR; TCRdb's table is partial and in-frame only. The sample has 150,000 to 200,000 clones, roughly 87% seen once. For this clone: No antigen is known for it.

Germline V CDR1 and CDR2: KGHDR, SFDVKD. V lost 7 bases, J lost 1 base, and 4 bases lay in between. The CDR3 consists of 12 residues. V is TRBV24-1 and J is TRBJ1-3, with D unresolved. The TCR comes from a human donor who had recovered from COVID-19. Sequencing was performed on peripheral blood, taken after recovery from COVID-19. As DNA, the CDR3 is TGTGCCACCAGCCTTTCTGGAAACACCATATATTTT. Its protein is CATSLSGNTIYF.